The T cell receptor (beta chain) under discussion was sequenced for a study of blood T cells in healthy people across ages. A sample-barcoded 5' primer and a J-beta primer mix were used in a second PCR of roughly 7 to 11 cycles. TCRdb fed the 5' RACE reads into MiXCR, producing one record per CDR3 protein. The sample lists 870,000 or so distinct CDR3 sequences; 29% were seen once. The receptor was isolated from a woman of 80 years or more in good health. The sample taken for sequencing was blood.

For the CDR3, the DNA is TGTGCCATCTACAAGAACACTGAAGCTTTCTTT. This codes for CAIYKNTEAFF. The V and J genes are TRBV6-1 and TRBJ1-1; D is undetermined. CDR1 MNHNS and CDR2 SASEGT come from the germline V gene. The CDR3 has 11 amino acids. Trimming cost V 10 bases and J 1 base, with 7 bases left between them.